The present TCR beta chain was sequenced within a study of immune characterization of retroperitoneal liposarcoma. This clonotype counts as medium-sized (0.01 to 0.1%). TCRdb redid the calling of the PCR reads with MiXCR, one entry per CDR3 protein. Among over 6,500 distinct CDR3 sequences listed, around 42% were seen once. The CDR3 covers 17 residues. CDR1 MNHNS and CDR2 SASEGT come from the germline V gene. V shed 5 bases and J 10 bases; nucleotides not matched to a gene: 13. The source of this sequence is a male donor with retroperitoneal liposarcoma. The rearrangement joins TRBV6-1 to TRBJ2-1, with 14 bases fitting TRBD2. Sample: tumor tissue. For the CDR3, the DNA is TGTGCCAGCAGTATCGGGACTAGCGGGAGCCGGGCCTACGAGCAGTTCTTC. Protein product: CASSIGTSGSRAYEQFF.